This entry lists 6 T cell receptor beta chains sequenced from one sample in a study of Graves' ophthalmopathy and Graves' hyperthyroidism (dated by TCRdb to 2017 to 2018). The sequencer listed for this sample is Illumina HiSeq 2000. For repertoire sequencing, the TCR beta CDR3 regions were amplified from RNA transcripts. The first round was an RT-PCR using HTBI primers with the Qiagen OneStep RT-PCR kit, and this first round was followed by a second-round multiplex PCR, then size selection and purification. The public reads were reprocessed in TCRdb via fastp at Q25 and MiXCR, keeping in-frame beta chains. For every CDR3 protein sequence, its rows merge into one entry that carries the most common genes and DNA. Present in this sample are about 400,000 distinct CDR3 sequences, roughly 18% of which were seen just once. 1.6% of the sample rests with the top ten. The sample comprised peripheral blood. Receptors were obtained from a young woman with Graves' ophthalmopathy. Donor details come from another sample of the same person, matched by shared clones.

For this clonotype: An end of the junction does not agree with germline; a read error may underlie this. CDR3 amino acids: CASSEGKGPREQYF. The CDR3 DNA sequence: TGCGCCAGCAGTGAGGGAAAGGGTCCGCGCGAGCAGTACTTC. The chain has TRBV6-1 and TRBJ2-7; D may be TRBD2 (5 bases). The CDR3 covers 14 residues. CDR1 and CDR2 from the germline V gene are MNHNS and SASEGT.

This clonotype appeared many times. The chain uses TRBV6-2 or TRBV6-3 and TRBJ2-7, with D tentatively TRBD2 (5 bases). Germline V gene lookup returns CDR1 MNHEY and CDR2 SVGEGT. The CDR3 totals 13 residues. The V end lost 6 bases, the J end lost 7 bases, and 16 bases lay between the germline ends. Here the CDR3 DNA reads TGTGCCAGCAGACAAACGAACCGGGGTGAGCAGTACTTC. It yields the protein CASRQTNRGEQYF.

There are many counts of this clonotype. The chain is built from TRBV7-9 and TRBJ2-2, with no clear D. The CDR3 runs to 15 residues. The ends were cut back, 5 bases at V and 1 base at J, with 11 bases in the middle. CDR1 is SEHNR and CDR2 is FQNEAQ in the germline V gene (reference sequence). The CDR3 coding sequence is TGTGCCAGCAGCCACAACACACTGAACACCGGGGAGCTGTTTTTT. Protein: CASSHNTLNTGELFF.

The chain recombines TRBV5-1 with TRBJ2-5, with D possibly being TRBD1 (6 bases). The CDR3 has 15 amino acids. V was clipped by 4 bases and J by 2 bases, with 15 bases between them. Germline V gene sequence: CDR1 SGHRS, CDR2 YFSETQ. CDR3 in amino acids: CASSLEQGPQETQYF. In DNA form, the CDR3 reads TGCGCCAGCAGCCTAGAACAGGGACCACAAGAGACCCAGTACTTC.

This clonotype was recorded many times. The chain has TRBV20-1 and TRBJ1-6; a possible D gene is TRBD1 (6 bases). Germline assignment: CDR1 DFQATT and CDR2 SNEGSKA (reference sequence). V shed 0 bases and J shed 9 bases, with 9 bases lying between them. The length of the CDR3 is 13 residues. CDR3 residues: CSARDRGISPLHF. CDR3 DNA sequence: TGCAGTGCTAGAGATAGGGGGATTTCACCCCTCCACTTT.

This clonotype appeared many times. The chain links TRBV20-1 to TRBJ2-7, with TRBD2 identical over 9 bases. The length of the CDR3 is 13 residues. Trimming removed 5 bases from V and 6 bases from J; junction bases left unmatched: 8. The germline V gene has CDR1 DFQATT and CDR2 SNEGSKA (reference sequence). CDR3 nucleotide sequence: TGCAGTGCTCAGGCGGGGGGGGTGAGCGAGCAGTACTTC. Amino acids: CSAQAGGVSEQYF.